This TCR beta chain is from a study of blood T cell repertoires in COVID-19. As for the study in general: From the United States, Italy and Spain came samples of acute and convalescent COVID-19. Nucleic acid was either cDNA or gDNA, and it came from T cells, B-cell-depleted T cells, or PBMCs.

Germline V gene sequence: CDR1 MRHNA, CDR2 SNTAGT. V shed 3 bases and J shed 7 bases, with 12 bases lying between them. CDR3 length: 13 residues. Per the study methods: Reference gene primer amplification gave nucleated cell count estimates. Sequenced by immunoSEQ multiplex PCR; TCRdb stores in-frame clones only, minus some. D and trimming come from the DNA, and the V and J calls and clone size come from that table. The table shows 25,000 to 35,000 clones, with approximately 85% occurring only once. The origin of this receptor is a human donor in a cohort sampled during active COVID-19. V usage is TRBV6-4 and J usage is TRBJ1-1; D remains ambiguous. The sequencing input was peripheral blood. The CDR3 DNA follows: TGTGCCAGCAGTGAGAAACAAGGGAGTGAAGCTTTCTTT. Translated, it gives CASSEKQGSEAFF.